This note documents a single T cell receptor beta chain sequence. TCRdb keeps only in-frame clones here, not all; method: immunoSEQ multiplex PCR. Here the sample spans under 450,000 clones, 75% to 95% being singletons. This entry comes from a study of control samples from healthy donors and cancer patients. Input material: PBMCs. The source of this sequence is a man in his forties or fifties with head and neck cancer.

The chain's CDR3 is CATKTGGDYGYTF. In DNA, the CDR3 is TGTGCCACCAAGACAGGGGGGGACTATGGCTACACCTTC. The genes are TRBV28 and TRBJ1-2; 9 bases fit TRBD1. This CDR3 is built from 13 residues. The germline CDR1 and CDR2 sequences are MDHEN and SYDVKM. V lost 10 bases, J lost 3 bases, and 6 bases stayed unmatched.